This TCR beta chain was captured in a study of cytomegalovirus exposure and HLA in healthy donors. General study results and limits: In the analysis, some V segments, TRBV6-2 and TRBV6-3 included, were excluded as indistinguishable. Several of the most significant clusters appeared, in a later analysis, to be linked to common viral pathogens. Further analysis, carried out later, found HLA-associated TCR beta chains more clonally expanded than equally common other chains.

V lost 5 bases, J lost 12 bases, and 20 bases lay in between. Germline lookup yields CDR1 SQVTM and CDR2 ANQGSEA. The CDR3 covers 13 residues. PCR used 60 Vbeta primers and 13 Jbeta primers. Repertoires were generated with immunoSEQ multiplex PCR, while TCRdb's copy carries only in-frame clones and drops some. The sample carries about 120,000 clones, about 79% recorded once. On this clone: The antigen remains undetermined.

Sequencing used PBMCs. The TCR originated in a woman in her late teens or twenties in good health and CMV-seronegative. This chain links TRBV29-1 with TRBJ2-1, with D perhaps TRBD1 (6 bases). CDR3 sequence: CSVPRTEQIGQFF. The CDR3 DNA follows: TGCAGCGTTCCCCGGACAGAACAGATAGGGCAGTTCTTC.